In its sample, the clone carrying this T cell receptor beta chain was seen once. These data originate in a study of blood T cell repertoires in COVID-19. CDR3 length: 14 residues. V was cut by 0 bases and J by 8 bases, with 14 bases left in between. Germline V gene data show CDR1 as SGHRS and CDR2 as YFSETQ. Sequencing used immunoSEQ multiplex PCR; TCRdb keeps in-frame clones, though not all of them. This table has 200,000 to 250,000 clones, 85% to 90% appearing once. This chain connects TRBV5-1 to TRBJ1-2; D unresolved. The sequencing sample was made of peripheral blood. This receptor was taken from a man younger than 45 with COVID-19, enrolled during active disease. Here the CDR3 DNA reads TGCGCCAGCAGCTTGGTTGTCGGGGTGGGAGGCTACACCTTC. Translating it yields CASSLVVGVGGYTF.